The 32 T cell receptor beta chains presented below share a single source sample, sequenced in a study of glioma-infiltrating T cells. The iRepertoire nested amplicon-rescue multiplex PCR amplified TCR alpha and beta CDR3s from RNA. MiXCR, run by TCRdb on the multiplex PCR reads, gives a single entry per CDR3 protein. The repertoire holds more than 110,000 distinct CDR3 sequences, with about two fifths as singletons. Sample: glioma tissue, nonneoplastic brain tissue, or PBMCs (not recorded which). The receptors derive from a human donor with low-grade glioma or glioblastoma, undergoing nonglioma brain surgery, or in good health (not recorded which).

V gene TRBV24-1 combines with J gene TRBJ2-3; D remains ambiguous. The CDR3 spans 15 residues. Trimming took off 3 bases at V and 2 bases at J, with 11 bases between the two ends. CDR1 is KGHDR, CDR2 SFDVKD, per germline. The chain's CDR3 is CATSDGESFTDTQYF. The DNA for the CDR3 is TGTGCCACCAGTGATGGTGAGAGTTTCACAGATACGCAGTATTTT.

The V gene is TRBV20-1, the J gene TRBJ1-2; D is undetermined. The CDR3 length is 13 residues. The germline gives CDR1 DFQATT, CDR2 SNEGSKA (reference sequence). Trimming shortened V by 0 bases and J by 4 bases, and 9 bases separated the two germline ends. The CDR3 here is CSAREQEGYGYTF. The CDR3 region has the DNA TGCAGTGCTAGAGAGCAGGAGGGCTATGGCTACACCTTC.

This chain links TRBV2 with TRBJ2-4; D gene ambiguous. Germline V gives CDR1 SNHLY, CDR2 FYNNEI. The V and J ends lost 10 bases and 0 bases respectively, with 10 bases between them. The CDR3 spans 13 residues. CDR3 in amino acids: CATTDGAKNIQYF. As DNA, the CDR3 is TGTGCCACAACCGACGGAGCCAAAAACATTCAGTACTTC.

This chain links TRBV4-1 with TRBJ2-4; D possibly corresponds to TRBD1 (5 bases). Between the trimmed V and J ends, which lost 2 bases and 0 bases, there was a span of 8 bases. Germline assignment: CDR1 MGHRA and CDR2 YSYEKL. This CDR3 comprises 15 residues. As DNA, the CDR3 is TGCGCCAGCAGCCAAAGGGGTCTAGCCAAAAACATTCAGTACTTC. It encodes CASSQRGLAKNIQYF.

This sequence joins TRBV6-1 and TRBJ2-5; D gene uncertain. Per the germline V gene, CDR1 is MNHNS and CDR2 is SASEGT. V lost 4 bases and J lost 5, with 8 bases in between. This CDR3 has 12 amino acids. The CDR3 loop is CASSGPSETQYF. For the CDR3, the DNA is TGTGCCAGCAGTGGACCCAGTGAGACCCAGTACTTC.

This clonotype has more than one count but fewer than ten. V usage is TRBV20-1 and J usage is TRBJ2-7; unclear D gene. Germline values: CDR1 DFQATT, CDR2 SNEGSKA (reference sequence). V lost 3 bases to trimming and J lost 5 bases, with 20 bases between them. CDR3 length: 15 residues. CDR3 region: CSARPLNEWSHEQYF. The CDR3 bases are TGCAGTGCTAGGCCCCTAAACGAGTGGAGCCACGAGCAGTACTTC.

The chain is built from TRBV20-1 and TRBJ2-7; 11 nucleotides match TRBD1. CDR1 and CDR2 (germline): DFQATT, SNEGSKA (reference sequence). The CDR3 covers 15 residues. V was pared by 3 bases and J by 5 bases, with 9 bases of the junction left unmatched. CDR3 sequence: CSASGGTGGNHEQYF. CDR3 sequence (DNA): TGCAGTGCTAGCGGGGGGACAGGGGGTAACCACGAGCAGTACTTC.

Here the CDR3 DNA reads TGTGCCAGCAGGATCACCGGGGAGCTGTTTTTT. Translation gives CASRITGELFF. The V gene is TRBV6-2 or TRBV6-3, the J gene TRBJ2-2; D gene ambiguous. Trimming removed 6 bases at V and 4 bases at J, with 3 bases between. Germline V lookup: CDR1 MNHEY, CDR2 SVGEGT. The CDR3 is 11 residues long.

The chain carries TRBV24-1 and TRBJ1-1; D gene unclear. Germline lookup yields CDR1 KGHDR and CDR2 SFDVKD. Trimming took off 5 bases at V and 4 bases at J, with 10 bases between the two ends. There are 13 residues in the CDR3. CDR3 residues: CATSAPLGTEAFF. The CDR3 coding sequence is TGTGCCACCAGTGCCCCCCTTGGCACTGAAGCTTTCTTT.

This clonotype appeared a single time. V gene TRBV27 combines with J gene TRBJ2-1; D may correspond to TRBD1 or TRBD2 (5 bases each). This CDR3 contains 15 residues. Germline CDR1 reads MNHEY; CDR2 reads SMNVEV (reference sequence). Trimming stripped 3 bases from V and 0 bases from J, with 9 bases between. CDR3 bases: TGTGCCAGCAGTTTCGGGGCGAGCTCCTACAATGAGCAGTTCTTC. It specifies CASSFGASSYNEQFF.

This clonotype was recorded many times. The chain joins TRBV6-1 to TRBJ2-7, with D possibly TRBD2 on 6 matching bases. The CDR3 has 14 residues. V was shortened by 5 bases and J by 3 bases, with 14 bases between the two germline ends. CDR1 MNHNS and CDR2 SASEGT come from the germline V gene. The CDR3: CASSPLRDSYEQYF. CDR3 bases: TGTGCCAGCAGTCCCCTGCGGGATAGCTACGAGCAGTACTTC.

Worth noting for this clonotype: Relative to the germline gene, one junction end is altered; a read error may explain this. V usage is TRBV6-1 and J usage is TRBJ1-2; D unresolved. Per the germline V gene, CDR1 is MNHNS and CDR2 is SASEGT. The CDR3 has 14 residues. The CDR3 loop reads CATSESTAGYGYTF. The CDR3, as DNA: TGTGCCACCAGTGAAAGTACAGCTGGCTATGGCTACACCTTC.

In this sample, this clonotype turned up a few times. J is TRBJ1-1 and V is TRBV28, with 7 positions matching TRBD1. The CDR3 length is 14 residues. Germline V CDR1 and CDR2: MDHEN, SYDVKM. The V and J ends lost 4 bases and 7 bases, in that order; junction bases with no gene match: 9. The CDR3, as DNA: TGTGCCAGCAGTTCGGGGGGCAGGGGGTATGAAGCTTTCTTT. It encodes CASSSGGRGYEAFF.

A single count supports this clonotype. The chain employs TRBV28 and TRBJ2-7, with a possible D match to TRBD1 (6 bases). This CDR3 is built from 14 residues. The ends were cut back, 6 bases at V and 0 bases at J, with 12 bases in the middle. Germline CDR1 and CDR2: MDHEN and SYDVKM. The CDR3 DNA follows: TGTGCCAGCAGCGCACAGGGTAGCTCCTACGAGCAGTACTTC. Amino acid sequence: CASSAQGSSYEQYF.

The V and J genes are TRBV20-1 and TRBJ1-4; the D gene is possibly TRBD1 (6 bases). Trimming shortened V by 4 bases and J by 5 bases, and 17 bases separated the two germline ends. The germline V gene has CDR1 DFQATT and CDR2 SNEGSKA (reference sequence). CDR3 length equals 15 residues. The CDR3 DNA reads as TGCAGTGCTACTCCATCGCAGGGGTTGAATGAAAAACTGTTTTTT. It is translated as CSATPSQGLNEKLFF.

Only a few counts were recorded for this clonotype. CDR3 in amino acids: CASSQDRGRNQPQHF. The CDR3 DNA reads TGTGCCAGCAGCCAAGATCGGGGTAGGAATCAGCCCCAGCATTTT. The genes are TRBV4-2 and TRBJ1-5; D not resolved. V was trimmed by 0 bases and J by 4 bases, leaving 10 bases between them. Per the germline V gene, CDR1 is LGHNA and CDR2 is YNFKEQ. The CDR3 is 15 amino acids.

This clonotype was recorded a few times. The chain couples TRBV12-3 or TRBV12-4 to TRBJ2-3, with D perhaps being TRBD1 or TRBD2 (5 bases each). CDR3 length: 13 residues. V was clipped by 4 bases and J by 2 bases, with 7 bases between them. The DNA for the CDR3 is TGTGCCAGCAGTTGGGGGACCACAGATACGCAGTATTTT. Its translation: CASSWGTTDTQYF.

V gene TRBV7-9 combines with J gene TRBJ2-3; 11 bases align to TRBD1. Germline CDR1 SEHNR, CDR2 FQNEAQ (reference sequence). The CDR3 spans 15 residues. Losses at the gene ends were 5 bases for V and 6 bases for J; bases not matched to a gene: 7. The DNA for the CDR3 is TGTGCCAGCAGCGCAAGGACAGGGGGCTTTGATACGCAGTATTTT. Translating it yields CASSARTGGFDTQYF.

The CDR3 DNA follows: TGTGCCAGCAGAATAAGAAATGCCTACGAGCAGTACTTC. It yields the protein CASRIRNAYEQYF. J is TRBJ2-7 and V is TRBV27; D not resolved. The CDR3 totals 13 residues. Germline loops: CDR1 MNHEY, CDR2 SMNVEV (reference sequence). Trimming removed 6 bases from V and 2 bases from J, with 11 bases in between.

CDR3 sequence reads: CASQLSGAAYNEQFF. DNA of the CDR3: TGTGCCAGCCAGTTATCAGGGGCGGCCTACAATGAGCAGTTCTTC. This chain connects TRBV6-6 to TRBJ2-1, with a tentative D call TRBD1 (6 bases). The germline gives CDR1 MNHNY, CDR2 SVGAGI (reference sequence). Trimming left V 8 bases short and J 2 bases short, with 16 bases between. This CDR3 has 15 residues.

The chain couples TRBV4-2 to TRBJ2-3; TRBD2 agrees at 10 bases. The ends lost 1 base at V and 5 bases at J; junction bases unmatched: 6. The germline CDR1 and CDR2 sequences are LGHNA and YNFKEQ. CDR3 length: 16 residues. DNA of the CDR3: TGTGCCAGCAGCCAAGCTGCTAGCGGGAGCGGAGATACGCAGTATTTT. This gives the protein CASSQAASGSGDTQYF.

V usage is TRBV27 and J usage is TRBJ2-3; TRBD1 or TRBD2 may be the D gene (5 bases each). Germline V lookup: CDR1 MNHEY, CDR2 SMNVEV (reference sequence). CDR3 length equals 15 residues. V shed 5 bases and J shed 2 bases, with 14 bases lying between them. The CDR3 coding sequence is TGTGCCAGCAGTCACTCTACGGGGACCACAGATACGCAGTATTTT. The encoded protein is CASSHSTGTTDTQYF.

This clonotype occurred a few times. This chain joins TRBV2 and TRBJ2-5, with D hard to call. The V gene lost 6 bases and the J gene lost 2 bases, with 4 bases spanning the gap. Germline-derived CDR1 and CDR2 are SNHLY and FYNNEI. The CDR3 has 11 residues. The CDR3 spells CASRIQETQYF. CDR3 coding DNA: TGTGCCAGCAGAATACAAGAGACCCAGTACTTC. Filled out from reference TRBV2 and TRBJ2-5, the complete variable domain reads EPEVTQTPSHQVTQMGQEVILRCVPISNHLYFYWYRQILGQKVEFLVSFYNNEISEKSEIFDDQFSVERPDGSNFTLKIRSTKLEDSAMYFCASRIQETQYFGPGTRLLVL.

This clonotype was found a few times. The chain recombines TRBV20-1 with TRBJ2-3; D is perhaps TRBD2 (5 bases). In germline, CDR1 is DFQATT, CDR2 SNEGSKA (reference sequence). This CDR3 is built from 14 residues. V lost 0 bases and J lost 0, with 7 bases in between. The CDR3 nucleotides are TGCAGTGCTAGAGATCCGGGGAGCACAGATACGCAGTATTTT. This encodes CSARDPGSTDTQYF.

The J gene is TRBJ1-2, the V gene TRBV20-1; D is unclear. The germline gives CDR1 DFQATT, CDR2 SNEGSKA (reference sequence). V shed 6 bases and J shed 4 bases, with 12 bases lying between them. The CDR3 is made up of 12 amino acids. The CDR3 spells CSALEEPYGYTF. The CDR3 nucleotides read TGCAGTGCCCTGGAAGAACCCTATGGCTACACCTTC.

The CDR3 coding sequence is TGTGCCAGCAAGCCGGATCCTAACTATGGCTACACCTTC. This gives the protein CASKPDPNYGYTF. The genes are TRBV6-1 and TRBJ1-2; no definite D call. The CDR3 is 13 amino acids. Germline CDR1 reads MNHNS; CDR2 reads SASEGT. Between the trimmed V and J ends, which lost 7 bases and 0 bases, there was a span of 9 bases.

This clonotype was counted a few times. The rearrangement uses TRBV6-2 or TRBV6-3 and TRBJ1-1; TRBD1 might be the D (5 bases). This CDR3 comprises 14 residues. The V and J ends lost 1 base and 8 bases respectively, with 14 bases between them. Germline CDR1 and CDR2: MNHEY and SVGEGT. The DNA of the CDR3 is TGTGCCAGCAGTTACTTAGGGGCAGGGAAGGAAGCTTTCTTT. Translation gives CASSYLGAGKEAFF.

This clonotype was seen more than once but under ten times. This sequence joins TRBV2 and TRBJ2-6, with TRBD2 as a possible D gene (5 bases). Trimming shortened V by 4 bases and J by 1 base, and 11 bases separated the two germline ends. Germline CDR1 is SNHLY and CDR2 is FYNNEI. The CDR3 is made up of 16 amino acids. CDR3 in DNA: TGTGCCAGCAGTGTAGCGAGAAGTTCTGGGGCCAACGTCCTGACTTTC. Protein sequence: CASSVARSSGANVLTF.

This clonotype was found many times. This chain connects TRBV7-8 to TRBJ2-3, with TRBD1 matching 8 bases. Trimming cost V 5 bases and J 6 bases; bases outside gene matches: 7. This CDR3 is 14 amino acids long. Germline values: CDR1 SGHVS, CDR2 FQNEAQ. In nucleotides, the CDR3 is TGTGCCAGCAGCGCCTCAGGGGGCCTGGATACGCAGTATTTT. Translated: CASSASGGLDTQYF.

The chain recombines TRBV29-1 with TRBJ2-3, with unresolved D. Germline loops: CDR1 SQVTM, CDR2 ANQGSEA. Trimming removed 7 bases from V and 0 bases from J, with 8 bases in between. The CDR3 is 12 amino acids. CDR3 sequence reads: CSGDDSTDTQYF. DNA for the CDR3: TGCAGCGGGGATGATAGCACAGATACGCAGTATTTT.

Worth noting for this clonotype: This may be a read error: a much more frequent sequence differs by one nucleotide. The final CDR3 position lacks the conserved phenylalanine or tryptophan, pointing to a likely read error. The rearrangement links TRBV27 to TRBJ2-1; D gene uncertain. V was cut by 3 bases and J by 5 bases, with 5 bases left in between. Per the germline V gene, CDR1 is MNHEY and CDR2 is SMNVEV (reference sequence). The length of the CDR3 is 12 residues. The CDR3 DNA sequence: TGTGCCAGCAGTTTCGACCACAATGAGCAGTTCATC. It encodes CASSFDHNEQFI.

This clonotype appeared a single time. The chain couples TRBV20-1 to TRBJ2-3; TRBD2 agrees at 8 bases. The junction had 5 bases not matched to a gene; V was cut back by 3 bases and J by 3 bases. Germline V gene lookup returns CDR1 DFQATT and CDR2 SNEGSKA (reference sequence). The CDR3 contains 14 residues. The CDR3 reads CSASSGGATDTQYF. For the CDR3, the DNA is TGCAGTGCTAGCTCCGGGGGGGCTACAGATACGCAGTATTTT.